This T cell receptor (beta chain) was retrieved from a study of cytomegalovirus exposure and HLA in healthy donors. Note on this clone: The antigen is not known.

V gave up 5 bases and J gave up 3 bases; unmatched junction bases: 7. This CDR3 comprises 14 residues. Germline V gives CDR1 SGHDT, CDR2 YYEEEE. Findings and limits, study-wide: Under in vitro conditions, three CMV-associated chains were confirmed as specific for CMV antigens. Presence/absence analyses treated sequencing depth as roughly uniform across donors. Apart from CMV serostatus, no immune exposure information was available.

PCR was performed using 60 Vbeta and 13 Jbeta primers. Profiling relied on immunoSEQ multiplex PCR, and the TCRdb table lists in-frame clones only, not all of them. The sample has roughly 52,000 clones, roughly 60% seen once. The specimen was PBMCs. This receptor was obtained from a human donor in good health. The V gene is TRBV5-6, the J gene TRBJ1-2; 7 bases are a match to TRBD1. CDR3 amino acids: CASRRYDRDYGYTF. Written as DNA, the CDR3 is TGTGCCAGCAGAAGATACGACAGGGACTATGGCTACACCTTC.